This T cell receptor (beta chain) was identified in a study of T cell responses to AZD1222 COVID-19 vaccine. Findings and caveats of the study: The sample set comprised mostly white British donors with more females, and clonal diversity was possibly underestimated. Distributed over spike, vaccine-associated CD4 TCRs predominated at 160-218 and 743-854. The study identified only five to seven AZD1222 recipients as seropositive at baseline. Spike-specific TCR repertoires showed rising breadth and depth after two AZD1222 doses.

With respect to this clone: Its antigen is not known.

The CDR3 is 13 residues long. Germline V gene lookup returns CDR1 LGHDT and CDR2 YNNKEL (reference sequence). The ends were cut back, 4 bases at V and 4 bases at J, with 8 bases in the middle. Libraries were prepared by immunoSEQ multiplex PCR; TCRdb keeps only in-frame clonotypes and omits some of them. The table records roughly 80,000 clones, 65% to 85% of them present only once. The specimen was peripheral blood, collected on day 0 of AZD1222 vaccination. The TCR sequence derives from an adult in good health. The chain carries TRBV3-1 (or the pseudogene TRBV3-2) and TRBJ2-1, with unresolved D. The CDR3 spells CASSPTEYNEQFF. CDR3 DNA: TGTGCCAGCAGCCCTACAGAGTACAATGAGCAGTTCTTC.